Listed here are 21 T cell receptor beta chains from one sample, sequenced in a study of T cells expressing NK-cell markers. One entry per CDR3 protein, without DNA, is what TCRdb gives after re-calling the 5' RACE reads. Recorded for this sample: about 160,000 distinct CDR3 sequences. Sequenced sample: blood T cells: a sorted CD56 or NKG2C T cell subset, CD4+ or CD8+ T cells, or bulk PBMC T cells (not recorded which). The receptors were gathered from a man between 18 and 69 years old in good health.

The rearrangement joins TRBV7-8 to TRBJ2-3. Germline V CDR1 and CDR2: SGHVS, FQNEAQ. This CDR3 is 12 amino acids long. Here the CDR3 reads CASSQDTDTQYF.

V gene TRBV7-6 combines with J gene TRBJ2-1. This CDR3 contains 14 residues. Germline CDR1 and CDR2: SGHVS and FNYEAQ. CDR3 sequence reads: CASSLVRSINEQFF.

This sequence joins TRBV7-9 and TRBJ1-1; with no DNA, the TCRdb D assignment of TRBD1 cannot be verified. In germline, CDR1 is SEHNR, CDR2 FQNEAQ (reference sequence). The CDR3 runs to 16 residues. The CDR3 loop reads CASSRPGQARDTEAFF.

The chain recombines TRBV27 with TRBJ2-1. This CDR3 is 14 amino acids long. Per the germline V gene, CDR1 is MNHEY and CDR2 is SMNVEV (reference sequence). The CDR3 is CASSLYPSYNEQFF.

The chain combines TRBV3-1 with TRBJ2-6; TCRdb indicates TRBD2, and absent DNA this call remains unverified. This CDR3 comprises 19 residues. The germline CDR1 and CDR2 sequences are LGHDT and YNNKEL (reference sequence). CDR3 region: CASSQFWVAGGPGANVLTF.

CDR3 amino acids: CASRYRGSLSYEQYF. This chain joins TRBV6-5 and TRBJ2-7; TCRdb picks TRBD1, but there is no DNA to check that call. This CDR3 spans 15 amino acids. Germline assignment: CDR1 MNHEY and CDR2 SVGAGI.

V and J are TRBV7-2 and TRBJ2-3; TCRdb indicates TRBD2, and absent DNA this call remains unverified. Germline CDR1 and CDR2: SGHTA and FQGNSA. This CDR3 spans 17 amino acids. The CDR3 sequence: CASSTSGTSGGTDTQYF.

The chain employs TRBV27 and TRBJ1-1. Germline V gene lookup returns CDR1 MNHEY and CDR2 SMNVEV (reference sequence). The CDR3 extends over 14 amino acids. CDR3 residues: CASSLGAPNTEAFF.

The rearrangement uses TRBV15 and TRBJ2-7; the D call from TCRdb, TRBD2, cannot be confirmed without DNA. The CDR3 totals 15 residues. Germline loops: CDR1 LNHNV, CDR2 YYDKDF (reference sequence). The chain's CDR3 is CATGEEAGSSYEQYF.

V gene TRBV7-2 combines with J gene TRBJ2-1; TCRdb outputs TRBD1, but without DNA this stays unchecked. CDR3 size: 16 residues. Germline V gives CDR1 SGHTA, CDR2 FQGNSA. The CDR3 protein is CASSLTGTGVYNEQFF.

The rearrangement joins TRBV4-1 to TRBJ1-2. Germline V gene lookup returns CDR1 MGHRA and CDR2 YSYEKL. The length of the CDR3 is 17 residues. CDR3 loop: CASSQDSGGSIDYGYTF.

The chain recombines TRBV6-4 with TRBJ1-1; the D gene TCRdb calls, TRBD1, cannot be checked with no DNA. The CDR3 is made up of 16 amino acids. Germline V CDR1 and CDR2: MRHNA, SNTAGT. CDR3: CASRRGSGRHDTEAFF.

This sequence joins TRBV15 and TRBJ2-7. The CDR3 consists of 12 residues. Germline-derived CDR1 and CDR2 are LNHNV and YYDKDF (reference sequence). This chain's CDR3 is CATSPWGYEQYF. Full variable domain (outside the CDR3, taken from reference TRBV15 and TRBJ2-7): DAMVIQNPRYQVTQFGKPVTLSCSQTLNHNVMYWYQQKSSQAPKLLFHYYDKDFNNEADTPDNFQSRRPNTSFCFLDIRSPGLGDTAMYLCATSPWGYEQYFGPGTRLTVT.

The chain couples TRBV2 to TRBJ1-5; the TRBD1 assignment by TCRdb is unverifiable without DNA. From germline, CDR1 is SNHLY and CDR2 FYNNEI. The CDR3 runs to 16 residues. The CDR3 sequence is CASSDPGAQINQPQHF.

The gene calls are TRBV7-2 and TRBJ2-7; TCRdb's assignment of TRBD1 cannot be checked, as there is no DNA. The CDR3 sequence is 13 residues long. Per the germline V gene, CDR1 is SGHTA and CDR2 is FQGNSA. CDR3 in amino acids: CASTSFPGVEQYF.

The chain links TRBV28 to TRBJ2-3; the TRBD1 assignment by TCRdb is unverifiable without DNA. CDR1 and CDR2 (germline): MDHEN, SYDVKM. The CDR3 has 14 residues. The CDR3 reads CASSPSRGPDTQYF. Supplemented by reference TRBV28 and TRBJ2-3, the full variable domain reads DVKVTQSSRYLVKRTGEKVFLECVQDMDHENMFWYRQDPGLGLRLIYFSYDVKMKEKGDIPEGYSVSREKKERFSLILESASTNQTSMYLCASSPSRGPDTQYFGPGTRLTVL.

This chain connects TRBV20-1 to TRBJ2-3; TCRdb reports TRBD2, a call that lacks DNA to check it against. In germline, CDR1 is DFQATT, CDR2 SNEGSKA (reference sequence). CDR3 length: 15 amino acids. CDR3 residues: CSATSASWVTDTQYF.

The chain uses TRBV2 and TRBJ1-2. The CDR3 runs 15 residues. Germline CDR1 is SNHLY and CDR2 is FYNNEI. Here the CDR3 reads CASSVYENSNYGYTF.

The rearrangement links TRBV29-1 to TRBJ2-5; the D call of TRBD1 rests on TCRdb alone, since no DNA is present to check it. The CDR3 has 15 amino acids. Per the germline V gene, CDR1 is SQVTM and CDR2 is ANQGSEA. The CDR3 sequence: CSAEGRQRYFVAQYF. Supplemented by reference TRBV29-1 and TRBJ2-5, the full variable domain reads SAVISQKPSRDICQRGTSLTIQCQVDSQVTMMFWYRQQPGQSLTLIATANQGSEATYESGFVIDKFPISRPNLTFSTLTVSNMSPEDSSIYLCSAEGRQRYFVAQYFGPGTRLLVL.

The chain uses TRBV2 and TRBJ2-4; TCRdb gives TRBD2 as the D gene, but with no DNA this cannot be confirmed. Germline CDR1 is SNHLY and CDR2 is FYNNEI. The CDR3 has 16 amino acids. CDR3 protein: CASSESRTSGLDIQYF.

This chain uses TRBV6-2 or TRBV6-3 with TRBJ2-3; lacking DNA, the TRBD2 call made by TCRdb goes unchecked. The CDR3 has 15 residues. Germline lookup yields CDR1 MNHEY and CDR2 SVGEGT. The CDR3 region is CASRGTGGHTDTQYF.